This note documents a single T cell receptor beta chain sequence. A read error may account for a junction end that differs from germline. Between 1 and 8 samples per patient were obtained, pretreatment and on-treatment. Some clones are missing from TCRdb's copy, which holds only in-frame ones; the method was immunoSEQ multiplex PCR. The sample contains approximately 80,000 clones, roughly 87% of which appear only once. The data are from a study of PD-L1 blockade in urothelial cancer. Background on the study: About 90% of the 29 patients were males with bladder-origin urothelial cancer. Samples of blood were analyzed 3 weeks (second dose) and 6 weeks after treatment start. The study recovered a median of around 140,000 T cells per blood sample.

The V gene's germline CDR1 is MGHRA and CDR2 YSYEKL. This CDR3 comprises 13 residues. This specimen consisted of PBMCs, obtained around atezolizumab (anti-PD-L1) treatment. The V call is TRBV4-1, the J call TRBJ1-1; the D gene is possibly TRBD1 (5 bases). This TCR was sampled from a man aged 70 or older with urothelial cancer. The CDR3 reads CASSQTRDSPPSF. The CDR3 DNA is TGCGCCAGCAGCCAGACCCGGGACTCACCTCCTTCCTTT.